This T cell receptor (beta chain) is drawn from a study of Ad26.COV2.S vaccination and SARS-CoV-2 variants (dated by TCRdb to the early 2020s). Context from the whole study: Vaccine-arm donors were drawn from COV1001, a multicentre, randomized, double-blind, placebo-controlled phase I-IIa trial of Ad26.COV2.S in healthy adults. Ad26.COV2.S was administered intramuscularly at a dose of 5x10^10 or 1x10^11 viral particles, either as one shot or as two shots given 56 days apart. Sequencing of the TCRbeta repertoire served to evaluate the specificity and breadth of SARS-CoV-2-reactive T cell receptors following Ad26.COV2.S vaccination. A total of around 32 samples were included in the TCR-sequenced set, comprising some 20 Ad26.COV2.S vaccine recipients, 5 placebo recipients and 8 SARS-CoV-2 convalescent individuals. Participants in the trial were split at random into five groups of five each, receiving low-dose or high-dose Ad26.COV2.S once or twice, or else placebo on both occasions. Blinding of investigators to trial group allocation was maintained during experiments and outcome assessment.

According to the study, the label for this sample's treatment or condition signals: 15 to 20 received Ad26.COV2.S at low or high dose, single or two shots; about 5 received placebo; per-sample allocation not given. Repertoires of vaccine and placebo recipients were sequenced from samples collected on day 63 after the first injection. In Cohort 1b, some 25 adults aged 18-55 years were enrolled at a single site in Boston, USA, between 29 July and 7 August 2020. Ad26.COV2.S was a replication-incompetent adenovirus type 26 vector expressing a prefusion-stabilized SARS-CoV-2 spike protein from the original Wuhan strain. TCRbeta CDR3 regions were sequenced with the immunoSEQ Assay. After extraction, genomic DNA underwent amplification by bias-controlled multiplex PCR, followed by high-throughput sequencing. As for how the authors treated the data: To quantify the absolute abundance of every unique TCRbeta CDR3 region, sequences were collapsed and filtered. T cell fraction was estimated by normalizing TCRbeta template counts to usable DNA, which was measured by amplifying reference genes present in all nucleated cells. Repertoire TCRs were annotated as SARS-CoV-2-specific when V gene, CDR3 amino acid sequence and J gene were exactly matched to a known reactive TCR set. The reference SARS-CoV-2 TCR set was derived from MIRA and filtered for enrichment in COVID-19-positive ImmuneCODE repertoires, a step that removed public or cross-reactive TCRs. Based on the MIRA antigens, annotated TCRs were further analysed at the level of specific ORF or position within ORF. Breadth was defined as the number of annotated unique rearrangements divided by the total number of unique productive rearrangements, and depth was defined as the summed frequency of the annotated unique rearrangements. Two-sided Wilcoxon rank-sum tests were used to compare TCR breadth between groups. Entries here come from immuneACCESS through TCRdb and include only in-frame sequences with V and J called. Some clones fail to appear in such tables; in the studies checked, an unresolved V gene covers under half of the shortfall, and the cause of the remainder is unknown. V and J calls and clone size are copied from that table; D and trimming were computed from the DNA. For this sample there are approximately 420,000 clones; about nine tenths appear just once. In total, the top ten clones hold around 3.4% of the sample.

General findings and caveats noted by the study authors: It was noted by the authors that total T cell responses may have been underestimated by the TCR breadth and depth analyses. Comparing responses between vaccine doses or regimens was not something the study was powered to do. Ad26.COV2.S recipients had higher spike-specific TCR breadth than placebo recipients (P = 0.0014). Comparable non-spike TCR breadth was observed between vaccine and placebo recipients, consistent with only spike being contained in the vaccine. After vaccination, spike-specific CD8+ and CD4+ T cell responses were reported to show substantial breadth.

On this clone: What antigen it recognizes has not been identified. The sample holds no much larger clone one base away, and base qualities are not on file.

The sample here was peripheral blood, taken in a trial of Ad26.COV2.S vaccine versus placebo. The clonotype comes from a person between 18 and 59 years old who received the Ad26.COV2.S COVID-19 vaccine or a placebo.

The DNA sequence is as follows: TGTGCTAGTGGTTTGGTACTTACGGGGACAACTAATGAAAAACTGTTTTTT. The resulting protein is CASGLVLTGTTNEKLFF. The rearranged chain carries TRBV12-5 and TRBJ1-4; the D segment cannot be called with confidence. Between the V and J ends, shortened by 0 bases and 0 bases respectively, the junction contains 11 bases. CDR1 and CDR2, looked up from the germline V gene, are LGHNT and FRNRAP. The CDR3, from cysteine to phenylalanine, totals 17 residues. Just the 51-base CDR3 DNA is kept, in frame starting at base 1.